The 11 T cell receptor beta chains given below trace back to one sample, sequenced in a study of response to subunit inactivated influenza vaccine. TCRdb processed the RT-PCR reads anew with MiXCR; each CDR3 protein has one entry. The sample has 450,000 to 700,000 distinct CDR3 sequences, 14% seen once. Source: PBMCs from blood, taken 11 to 12 days after vaccination. These receptors all stem from a man aged 50 or older who received an inactivated influenza vaccine.

The count of this clonotype is one. V is TRBV7-8 and J is TRBJ2-7; the D gene is possibly TRBD1 (5 bases). Germline V gene sequence: CDR1 SGHVS, CDR2 FQNEAQ. The CDR3 runs to 16 residues. Trimming cost V 1 base and J 0 bases, with 13 bases left between them. The CDR3 reads CASSLVGADNSYEQYF. In DNA, the CDR3 is TGTGCCAGCAGCTTAGTAGGGGCAGACAACTCCTACGAGCAGTACTTC.

This clonotype was counted ten times or more. This chain uses TRBV27 with TRBJ2-1; 11 bases fit TRBD2. Trimming took 8 bases from V and 5 from J; bases not matched to a gene: 14. This CDR3 spans 17 amino acids. Germline CDR1 and CDR2: MNHEY and SMNVEV (reference sequence). CDR3 protein: CASGQLAGVGNDNEQFF. CDR3 nucleotides: TGTGCCAGCGGCCAACTAGCGGGAGTAGGTAACGACAATGAGCAGTTCTTC.

The genes are TRBV5-1 and TRBJ2-7; D is perhaps TRBD1 or TRBD2 (7 bases each). Germline V gives CDR1 SGHRS, CDR2 YFSETQ. V gave up 0 bases and J gave up 2 bases, with 12 bases separating them. This CDR3 spans 15 amino acids. The CDR3 DNA sequence: TGCGCCAGCAGCTTGGCAGGGGGGGCCCCCTACGAGCAGTACTTC. This translates into CASSLAGGAPYEQYF.

The sample holds a few counts of this clonotype. This chain uses TRBV7-2 with TRBJ2-3; unclear D gene. V was clipped by 7 bases and J by 4 bases, with 18 bases between them. Germline V gene lookup returns CDR1 SGHTA and CDR2 FQGNSA. This CDR3 has 15 amino acids. The CDR3: CASTTNAQASDTQYF. CDR3 DNA sequence: TGTGCCAGCACCACCAACGCGCAGGCGTCAGATACGCAGTATTTT.

The gene calls are TRBV20-1 and TRBJ2-5; 9 bases align to TRBD2. Trimming took 3 bases from V and 0 from J; bases not matched to a gene: 8. CDR1 and CDR2 from the germline V gene are DFQATT and SNEGSKA (reference sequence). This CDR3 is 16 amino acids long. CDR3 region: CSASLSSGMYQETQYF. As DNA, the CDR3 is TGCAGTGCTAGCTTATCTAGCGGGATGTACCAAGAGACCCAGTACTTC.

The chain recombines TRBV20-1 with TRBJ2-5; D not resolved. Germline V CDR1 and CDR2: DFQATT, SNEGSKA (reference sequence). V gave up 6 bases and J gave up 4 bases, with 18 bases separating them. This CDR3 region has 14 residues. Here the CDR3 reads CSAAMWTQLETQYF. The CDR3 nucleotides read TGCAGTGCGGCGATGTGGACCCAGCTAGAGACCCAGTACTTC.

This clonotype was detected ten times or more. The rearrangement joins TRBV10-2 to TRBJ1-1; TRBD1 agrees at 7 bases. V gave up 9 bases and J gave up 6 bases; unmatched junction bases: 7. Germline CDR1 is WSHSY and CDR2 is SAAADI. CDR3 size: 12 residues. CDR3 region: CASTGVGAEAFF. Here the CDR3 DNA reads TGCGCCAGTACAGGGGTAGGAGCTGAAGCTTTCTTT.

This clonotype was seen more than once but under ten times. This sequence joins TRBV7-8 and TRBJ2-1; no firm D call. Germline CDR1 SGHVS, CDR2 FQNEAQ. The CDR3 runs 13 residues. V lost 3 bases and J lost 8, with 11 bases in between. This chain's CDR3 is CASSFGQTDEQFF. The CDR3 DNA sequence: TGTGCCAGCAGCTTTGGTCAGACCGATGAGCAGTTCTTC.

This chain joins TRBV4-3 and TRBJ2-7, with D tentatively TRBD2 (6 bases). The V gene lost 0 bases and the J gene lost 8 bases, with 20 bases spanning the gap. CDR1 is LGHNA, CDR2 YSLEER, per germline. The CDR3 sequence is 16 residues long. CDR3 bases: TGCGCCAGCAGCCAAGAGGGAGGCAGTGACCCGAGGAAGCAGTACTTC. Translation: CASSQEGGSDPRKQYF.

V usage is TRBV5-1 and J usage is TRBJ2-3, with D uncertain. The ends were cut back, 0 bases at V and 12 bases at J, with 14 bases in the middle. The germline gives CDR1 SGHRS, CDR2 YFSETQ. CDR3 length: 13 amino acids. Here the CDR3 DNA reads TGCGCCAGCAGCTTGGAACAGACCGAGAACCAGTATTTT. Amino acids: CASSLEQTENQYF.

This clonotype turned up a few times. The rearrangement joins TRBV20-1 to TRBJ2-7, with TRBD2 matching 12 bases. This CDR3 has 15 residues. CDR1 DFQATT and CDR2 SNEGSKA come from the germline V gene (reference sequence). The V gene end was trimmed by 5 bases and the J gene end by 4 bases; junction bases not matched to a gene: 9. The CDR3 DNA reads as TGCAGTGCTGAAGGACTAGCGGGGATTTGGTACGAGCAGTACTTC. Its translation: CSAEGLAGIWYEQYF.